The 28 T cell receptor beta chains below all came from one sample that was sequenced in a study of beta chain features in type 1 diabetes. The investigators reverse transcribed all of the isolated RNA, so they sequenced expressed TCRB transcripts. This table comes from immunoSEQ multiplex PCR, and its TCRdb copy is limited to in-frame clones, with some not included. The sample has some 900,000 clones, about a sixth seen once. The specimen was naive CD4+ T cells from blood. The receptors shown here come from a woman aged 18-29 years in good health.

The rearrangement joins TRBV29-1 to TRBJ2-5, with 12 bases fitting TRBD2. The CDR3 spans 14 residues. Germline V CDR1 and CDR2: SQVTM, ANQGSEA. V was clipped by 7 bases and J by 4 bases; unmatched bases: 7. The CDR3 region is CSDQLAGGAETQYF. CDR3 nucleotide sequence: TGCAGCGACCAACTAGCGGGAGGCGCAGAGACCCAGTACTTC.

In this sample, this clone turned up a few times. The chain links TRBV19 to TRBJ1-5; D might be TRBD1 (5 bases). V lost 7 bases and J lost 2, with 15 bases in between. Per the germline V gene, CDR1 is LNHDA and CDR2 is SQIVND (reference sequence). This CDR3 contains 15 residues. DNA for the CDR3: TGTGCCAGTACCCCGGGGGGTGGAGGCAATCAGCCCCAGCATTTT. Encoded protein: CASTPGGGGNQPQHF.

This sequence joins TRBV5-4 and TRBJ2-2; a weak D match, TRBD2 (6 bases). Looked up from germline, CDR1 is SGHNT and CDR2 is YYREEE (reference sequence). V lost 4 bases, J lost 3 bases, and 10 bases lay in between. The CDR3 contains 14 residues. In DNA, the CDR3 is TGTGCCAGCAGCCAAGAGCGGGACACCGGGGAGCTGTTTTTT. Translated, it gives CASSQERDTGELFF.

This clone occurred a few times. The chain joins TRBV5-1 to TRBJ2-5, with D perhaps TRBD2 (6 bases). V was clipped by 4 bases and J by 1 base, with 17 bases between them. There are 16 residues in the CDR3. Germline values: CDR1 SGHRS, CDR2 YFSETQ. DNA for the CDR3: TGCGCCAGCAGCGGGACGTTAGTCGGGGGCCAAGAGACCCAGTACTTC. Residues: CASSGTLVGGQETQYF.

V is TRBV28 and J is TRBJ2-1, with D possibly matching TRBD1 (5 bases). The CDR3 contains 12 residues. V lost 4 bases, J lost 6 bases, and 7 bases lay in between. From germline, CDR1 is MDHEN and CDR2 SYDVKM. CDR3 sequence reads: CASSSTGNEQFF. Written as DNA, the CDR3 is TGTGCCAGCAGTTCCACAGGCAATGAGCAGTTCTTC. Full variable domain (rest looked up from reference TRBV28 and TRBJ2-1): DVKVTQSSRYLVKRTGEKVFLECVQDMDHENMFWYRQDPGLGLRLIYFSYDVKMKEKGDIPEGYSVSREKKERFSLILESASTNQTSMYLCASSSTGNEQFFGPGTRLTVL.

CDR3 in DNA: TGTGCCAGCAGCACCCCGGCCACCCAGCATTTT. Amino acid sequence: CASSTPATQHF. The V call is TRBV6-6, the J call TRBJ1-5; no clear D gene. The CDR3 length is 11 residues. Germline CDR1 reads MNHNY; CDR2 reads SVGAGI (reference sequence). V lost 6 bases and J lost 11, with 11 bases in between.

This chain uses TRBV5-4 with TRBJ2-5; the D gene is possibly TRBD1 (6 bases). The CDR3 consists of 12 residues. Germline lookup yields CDR1 SGHNT and CDR2 YYREEE (reference sequence). V was cut by 4 bases and J by 3 bases, with 7 bases left in between. The CDR3 coding sequence is TGTGCCAGCAGCAACAGGGAAGAGACCCAGTACTTC. Translating it yields CASSNREETQYF. The whole variable domain, filled in from reference TRBV5-4 and TRBJ2-5, reads ETGVTQSPTHLIKTRGQQVTLRCSSQSGHNTVSWYQQALGQGPQFIFQYYREEENGRGNFPPRFSGLQFPNYSSELNVNALELDDSALYLCASSNREETQYFGPGTRLLVL.

The chain employs TRBV6-6 and TRBJ2-7, with TRBD1 matching 9 bases. CDR3 length: 15 amino acids. V was clipped by 4 bases and J by 4 bases; unmatched bases: 8. Germline-derived CDR1 and CDR2 are MNHNY and SVGAGI (reference sequence). In nucleotides, the CDR3 is TGTGCCAGCAGTTTAACAGGGGGCCTAGGGTACGAGCAGTACTTC. As protein: CASSLTGGLGYEQYF.

The rearrangement uses TRBV2 and TRBJ2-3; no clear D. This CDR3 has 16 residues. V was pared by 6 bases and J by 0 bases, with 16 bases between. The V gene's germline CDR1 is SNHLY and CDR2 FYNNEI. The CDR3 DNA reads TGTGCCAGCAGCAGTGAACCTCGACTGAGCACAGATACGCAGTATTTT. It specifies CASSSEPRLSTDTQYF.

The genes are TRBV6-5 and TRBJ2-7; 9 positions match TRBD2. Germline CDR1 and CDR2: MNHEY and SVGAGI. CDR3 length: 14 residues. The trim removed 3 bases at V and 12 bases at J, leaving 12 bases unmatched. The DNA for the CDR3 is TGTGCCAGCAGTTATCAGAGCGGGGGGACCCCATTGTACTTC. Protein sequence: CASSYQSGGTPLYF.

The table lists this clone with many counts. This chain joins TRBV10-3 and TRBJ2-2; tentatively, D is TRBD1 (6 bases). The CDR3 has 11 residues. The germline V gene encodes CDR1 ENHRY and CDR2 SYGVKD. Deletions cut 11 bases from V and 5 bases from J, with 9 bases between. The CDR3 DNA follows: TGTGCCTCGCAGGGGACCGGGGAGCTGTTTTTT. Residues: CASQGTGELFF.

The chain is built from TRBV2 and TRBJ2-7; D not resolved. The CDR3 covers 12 residues. Germline loops: CDR1 SNHLY, CDR2 FYNNEI. V was pared by 8 bases and J by 8 bases, with 16 bases between. The CDR3 region has the DNA TGTGCCAGCGAGATGTCCTACATGAAGCAGTACTTC. Translation gives CASEMSYMKQYF.

The V gene is TRBV29-1, the J gene TRBJ2-1; TRBD2 matches 7 bases. With V trimmed by 8 bases and J by 0 bases, 16 bases remained unmatched. Germline lookup yields CDR1 SQVTM and CDR2 ANQGSEA. CDR3 size: 17 residues. This chain's CDR3 is CSTYQRTRWDSYNEQFF. In DNA, the CDR3 is TGCAGCACCTACCAACGGACTAGATGGGACTCCTACAATGAGCAGTTCTTC.

This clone was seen a few times. This sequence joins TRBV5-4 and TRBJ2-1; 13 bases agree with TRBD2. Per germline, CDR1 SGHNT and CDR2 YYREEE (reference sequence). This CDR3 spans 17 amino acids. J was trimmed by 4 bases and V by 3 bases; bases with no gene match: 7. In DNA form, the CDR3 reads TGTGCCAGCAGCTGGACTAGCGGGAGTCAGCGTTACAATGAGCAGTTCTTC. Amino acid sequence: CASSWTSGSQRYNEQFF.

In its sample, this clone was seen a few times. The CDR3: CASSQGLTGTYEQYF. CDR3 nucleotides: TGCGCCAGCAGCCAAGGGCTGACGGGTACCTACGAGCAGTACTTC. The chain uses TRBV4-3 and TRBJ2-7, with unresolved D. The CDR3 runs to 15 residues. Germline V lookup: CDR1 LGHNA, CDR2 YSLEER. V lost 1 base to trimming and J lost 2 bases, with 12 bases between them.

The J gene is TRBJ1-5, the V gene TRBV19; D might be TRBD1 (6 bases). The V gene's germline CDR1 is LNHDA and CDR2 SQIVND (reference sequence). The ends were cut back, 5 bases at V and 6 bases at J, with 11 bases in the middle. The CDR3 loop spans 13 amino acids. Here the CDR3 DNA reads TGTGCCAGTAGTCGCACAGGGCCTCAGCCCCAGCATTTT. This encodes CASSRTGPQPQHF.

The chain is built from TRBV4-2 and TRBJ2-3; 8 bases fit TRBD2. CDR3 size: 16 residues. CDR1 LGHNA and CDR2 YNFKEQ come from the germline V gene. The V segment lost 0 bases and the J segment 2 bases; nucleotides outside the gene matches: 4. Here the CDR3 DNA reads TGTGCCAGCAGCCAAGATATTAGCGGGGCCACAGATACGCAGTATTTT. Protein product: CASSQDISGATDTQYF.

This chain links TRBV28 with TRBJ2-3, with D possibly matching TRBD1 (6 bases). Germline V gene lookup returns CDR1 MDHEN and CDR2 SYDVKM. The germline V and J ends were trimmed by 8 bases and 4 bases, with 16 bases remaining between them. The CDR3 has 14 amino acids. CDR3 amino acids: CASWGTTGPDTQYF. As DNA, the CDR3 is TGTGCCAGCTGGGGGACAACCGGCCCAGATACGCAGTATTTT.

The rearrangement links TRBV6-1 to TRBJ2-5; TRBD2 matches at 8 bases. Unmatched junction bases numbered 11, after V lost 7 bases and J lost 7 bases. Germline lookup yields CDR1 MNHNS and CDR2 SASEGT. The CDR3 totals 14 residues. CDR3 loop: CASMESGSGGTQYF. The CDR3 DNA is TGTGCCAGCATGGAGAGCGGGAGCGGCGGGACCCAGTACTTC.

This chain uses TRBV7-2 with TRBJ2-3; 12 bases map to TRBD2. There are 17 residues in the CDR3. Germline V lookup: CDR1 SGHTA, CDR2 FQGNSA. Trimming removed 1 base from V and 6 bases from J; junction bases left unmatched: 8. CDR3: CASSLGGLAGGPDTQYF. CDR3 bases: TGTGCCAGCAGCTTAGGAGGTCTAGCGGGAGGGCCGGATACGCAGTATTTT.

This clone was seen more than once but under ten times. The chain is built from TRBV7-2 and TRBJ2-7; 7 bases map to TRBD1. V gave up 5 bases and J gave up 3 bases; unmatched junction bases: 10. The CDR3 has 15 amino acids. Germline assignment: CDR1 SGHTA and CDR2 FQGNSA. The CDR3 bases are TGTGCCAGCAGCCTTTCGTGGGACAGAAACTACGAGCAGTACTTC. Protein sequence: CASSLSWDRNYEQYF.

This clone was counted a few times. This chain uses TRBV10-3 with TRBJ1-3; D gene ambiguous. V shed 0 bases and J shed 8 bases, with 17 bases lying between them. This CDR3 comprises 16 residues. In germline, CDR1 is ENHRY, CDR2 SYGVKD. The CDR3 here is CAISESGMTGKDTIYF. As DNA, the CDR3 is TGTGCCATCAGTGAGTCGGGGATGACGGGGAAAGACACCATATATTTT.

The genes are TRBV5-6 and TRBJ2-4, with a possible D match to TRBD2 (6 bases). Trimming took 0 bases from V and 7 from J, leaving 14 bases between them. The CDR3 extends over 15 amino acids. CDR1 is SGHDT and CDR2 is YYEEEE in the germline V gene. The CDR3 sequence is CASSLAPPGRNIQYF. The CDR3 nucleotides are TGTGCCAGCAGCTTGGCTCCACCAGGGAGGAACATTCAGTACTTC.

The V gene is TRBV6-6, the J gene TRBJ2-1; 7 nucleotides align to TRBD2. This CDR3 region has 16 residues. V trimming: 3 bases; J trimming: 0 bases; junction bases outside the gene matches: 5. Germline V gene lookup returns CDR1 MNHNY and CDR2 SVGAGI (reference sequence). The CDR3 DNA is TGTGCCAGCAGTTATTCAGCGGGATACTCCTACAATGAGCAGTTCTTC. Protein: CASSYSAGYSYNEQFF.

A few counts support this clone. The J gene is TRBJ2-5, the V gene TRBV11-3; D is possibly TRBD2 (5 bases). The ends were cut back, 5 bases at V and 5 bases at J, with 12 bases in the middle. The CDR3 runs to 13 residues. Germline V lookup: CDR1 SGHNT, CDR2 YENEEA. CDR3 in amino acids: CASSPSRRETQYF. CDR3 in DNA: TGTGCCAGCAGCCCCTCTAGGAGGGAGACCCAGTACTTC.

This clone came up many times. This chain joins TRBV19 and TRBJ2-6, with 9 bases matching TRBD1. V was pared by 8 bases and J by 4 bases, with 6 bases of the junction left unmatched. CDR3 length: 15 residues. Looked up from germline, CDR1 is LNHDA and CDR2 is SQIVND (reference sequence). The CDR3 protein is CASRTGASGANVLTF. The CDR3 DNA reads as TGTGCCAGTCGGACAGGGGCTTCCGGGGCCAACGTCCTGACTTTC.

This chain uses TRBV6-1 with TRBJ1-5; D uncertain. The CDR3 has 15 residues. V was shortened by 7 bases and J by 2 bases, with 15 bases between the two germline ends. Germline CDR1 is MNHNS and CDR2 is SASEGT. The CDR3 bases are TGTGCCAGCACCCCAACTATGGTGGGCAATCAGCCCCAGCATTTT. It yields the protein CASTPTMVGNQPQHF.

There are a few counts of this clone. The chain links TRBV29-1 to TRBJ2-1; 9 positions agree with TRBD2. The CDR3 loop spans 13 amino acids. V dropped 7 bases and J dropped 10; count of bases not matched to a gene: 11. Germline V lookup: CDR1 SQVTM, CDR2 ANQGSEA. The CDR3 sequence is CSADWREGPEQFF. The CDR3 coding sequence is TGCAGCGCAGACTGGCGGGAGGGTCCCGAGCAGTTCTTC.